These 20 T cell receptor beta chains came from one sample sequenced in a study of CD8 T cells in ankylosing spondylitis. TCRdb reprocessed the 5' RACE reads via MiXCR and lists one record per CDR3 protein. This table holds some 200,000 distinct CDR3 sequences, around 13% found once. Sequencing was carried out using blood, either unsorted or a sorted T cell fraction (not recorded which). These receptors originate from a male donor with ankylosing spondylitis or in good health (not recorded which).

In its sample, this clonotype was seen a few times. V gene TRBV27 combines with J gene TRBJ2-3; 8 nucleotides agree with TRBD2. This CDR3 contains 15 residues. With 5 bases clipped from V and 2 bases from J, the junction kept 6 bases outside the gene matches. Looked up from germline, CDR1 is MNHEY and CDR2 is SMNVEV (reference sequence). CDR3 protein: CASSTWTSFTDTQYF. DNA of the CDR3: TGTGCCAGCAGTACGTGGACTAGCTTCACAGATACGCAGTATTTT.

This clonotype has a handful of counts. The chain has TRBV12-5 and TRBJ1-1; 7 bases are a match to TRBD1. The CDR3 runs 13 residues. Germline trimming cut 6 bases from V and 4 bases from J; bases unmatched to any gene: 5. Germline values: CDR1 LGHNT, CDR2 FRNRAP. CDR3 sequence reads: CASGLTGITEAFF. CDR3 nucleotide sequence: TGTGCTAGTGGCCTGACAGGGATCACTGAAGCTTTCTTT.

This clonotype was counted many times. The chain recombines TRBV6-5 with TRBJ2-3; 12 bases fit TRBD2. The V gene end was trimmed by 2 bases and the J gene end by 7 bases; junction bases not matched to a gene: 4. The CDR3 is 15 amino acids. Germline CDR1 MNHEY, CDR2 SVGAGI. CDR3 sequence (DNA): TGTGCCAGCAGTTACGAGACTAGCGGGGGTAATACGCAGTATTTT. This translates into CASSYETSGGNTQYF.

This clonotype was recorded at least ten times. The chain employs TRBV12-3 or TRBV12-4 and TRBJ1-1, with TRBD1 matching over 10 bases. With 2 bases clipped from V and 7 bases from J, the junction kept 4 bases outside the gene matches. CDR3 length: 14 residues. As DNA, the CDR3 is TGTGCCAGCAGTTTAAGGGGACAGGGGAATGAAGCTTTCTTT. Protein product: CASSLRGQGNEAFF.

V usage is TRBV9 and J usage is TRBJ2-2; D gene ambiguous. CDR1 is SGDLS and CDR2 is YYNGEE in the germline V gene. The V end lost 0 bases, the J end lost 8 bases, and 14 bases lay between the germline ends. The CDR3 has 15 residues. The CDR3 coding sequence is TGTGCCAGCAGCGTAGATGCCGGAGCTGGTGGGGAGCTGTTTTTT. Its protein product is CASSVDAGAGGELFF.

This clonotype was counted many times. The genes are TRBV29-1 and TRBJ1-1; no definite D call. The germline V gene has CDR1 SQVTM and CDR2 ANQGSEA. CDR3 size: 11 residues. The V gene lost 6 bases and the J gene lost 6 bases, with 11 bases spanning the gap. As DNA, the CDR3 is TGCAGCGTGGGCCACGACGCTGAAGCTTTCTTT. Translation gives CSVGHDAEAFF.

The sample holds a few counts of this clonotype. This chain joins TRBV7-8 and TRBJ2-7; D not resolved. Germline V CDR1 and CDR2: SGHVS, FQNEAQ. The CDR3 is 17 residues long. Between the trimmed V and J ends, which lost 1 base and 1 base, there was a span of 17 bases. CDR3: CASSLGNGHVGSYEQYF. The CDR3 nucleotides are TGTGCCAGCAGCTTAGGGAACGGGCACGTCGGGTCCTACGAGCAGTACTTC. Looking up the rest from reference TRBV7-8 and TRBJ2-7 gives the full variable domain: GAGVSQSPRYKVAKRGQDVALRCDPISGHVSLFWYQQALGQGPEFLTYFQNEAQLDKSGLPSDRFFAERPEGSVSTLKIQRTQQEDSAVYLCASSLGNGHVGSYEQYFGPGTRLTVT.

This clonotype was observed a few times. The chain carries TRBV10-2 and TRBJ2-7; a weak D match, TRBD1 (6 bases). The CDR3 runs to 14 residues. Germline V gives CDR1 WSHSY, CDR2 SAAADI. The V gene lost 6 bases and the J gene lost 2 bases, with 14 bases spanning the gap. CDR3 nucleotides: TGCGCCAGCAGAATGGACAGCTTAGCCTACGAGCAGTACTTC. Translation gives CASRMDSLAYEQYF.

This clonotype was seen more than once but under ten times. The gene calls are TRBV20-1 and TRBJ1-2; D remains ambiguous. The CDR3 has 14 amino acids. Germline V gene data show CDR1 as DFQATT and CDR2 as SNEGSKA (reference sequence). V lost 0 bases and J 0 bases, leaving 8 bases between the germline ends. CDR3 protein: CSARDPTANYGYTF. The CDR3 bases are TGCAGTGCTAGAGATCCGACGGCTAACTATGGCTACACCTTC.

The chain carries TRBV5-6 and TRBJ1-1; the match to TRBD1 covers 8 bases. J lost 1 base, V lost 8 bases, and 4 bases had no gene match. In germline, CDR1 is SGHDT, CDR2 YYEEEE. The CDR3 totals 13 residues. The CDR3 nucleotides are TGTGCCAGTCCGGGACAGGAGAACACTGAAGCTTTCTTT. Protein sequence: CASPGQENTEAFF. The full variable domain, with the rest looked up from reference TRBV5-6 and TRBJ1-1, is DAGVTQSPTHLIKTRGQQVTLRCSPKSGHDTVSWYQQALGQGPQFIFQYYEEEERQRGNFPDRFSGHQFPNYSSELNVNALLLGDSALYLCASPGQENTEAFFGQGTRLTVV.

A few counts support this clonotype. The chain is built from TRBV18 and TRBJ1-5; D is undetermined. Germline V lookup: CDR1 KGHSH, CDR2 LQKENI. Deletions cut 2 bases from V and 1 base from J, with 6 bases between. The CDR3 has 14 residues. The DNA of the CDR3 is TGTGCCAGCTCACCAGAAGTGAGCAATCAGCCCCAGCATTTT. This sequence encodes CASSPEVSNQPQHF.

The V gene is TRBV12-3 or TRBV12-4, the J gene TRBJ1-4; perhaps TRBD1 as D (5 bases). Trimming pared 5 bases from V and 0 bases from J, leaving 7 bases between. This CDR3 contains 14 residues. The CDR3, as DNA: TGTGCCAGCAGTGACAGTACAACTAATGAAAAACTGTTTTTT. Encoded protein: CASSDSTTNEKLFF.

The table lists this clonotype with a few counts. V and J are TRBV12-5 and TRBJ2-3, with D perhaps TRBD2 (5 bases). Germline V gene lookup returns CDR1 LGHNT and CDR2 FRNRAP. There are 15 residues in the CDR3. V shed 4 bases and J shed 1 base, with 12 bases lying between them. The DNA of the CDR3 is TGTGCTAGTGGTTCCCTCTCGCGGGGCACAGATACGCAGTATTTT. Its translation: CASGSLSRGTDTQYF.

This clonotype was counted at least ten times. This chain connects TRBV29-1 to TRBJ1-2, with unresolved D. Trimming shortened V by 0 bases and J by 1 base, and 6 bases separated the two germline ends. CDR3 size: 13 residues. Germline CDR1 reads SQVTM; CDR2 reads ANQGSEA. CDR3: CSVEDPDNYGYTF. The CDR3 DNA reads TGCAGCGTTGAAGATCCCGATAACTATGGCTACACCTTC. Full variable domain (rest looked up from reference TRBV29-1 and TRBJ1-2): SAVISQKPSRDICQRGTSLTIQCQVDSQVTMMFWYRQQPGQSLTLIATANQGSEATYESGFVIDKFPISRPNLTFSTLTVSNMSPEDSSIYLCSVEDPDNYGYTFGSGTRLTVV.

The chain's CDR3 is CASSFTSGRYHNEQFF. In DNA form, the CDR3 reads TGTGCCAGCAGCTTCACTAGCGGGAGGTACCACAATGAGCAGTTCTTC. V and J are TRBV7-9 and TRBJ2-1; 12 nucleotides line up with TRBD2. With 3 bases clipped from V and 5 bases from J, the junction kept 5 bases outside the gene matches. Germline CDR1 is SEHNR and CDR2 is FQNEAQ (reference sequence). This CDR3 spans 16 amino acids. Drawing the rest from reference TRBV7-9 and TRBJ2-1, the complete variable domain is DTGVSQNPRHKITKRGQNVTFRCDPISEHNRLYWYRQTLGQGPEFLTYFQNEAQLEKSRLLSDRFSAERPKGSFSTLEIQRTEQGDSAMYLCASSFTSGRYHNEQFFGPGTRLTVL.

This clonotype was observed a few times. The gene calls are TRBV20-1 and TRBJ2-1; possibly TRBD1 for D (5 bases). Germline loops: CDR1 DFQATT, CDR2 SNEGSKA (reference sequence). Deletions cut 5 bases from V and 1 base from J, with 18 bases between. The CDR3 loop spans 16 amino acids. CDR3 sequence: CSAQFLDSRSYNEQFF. CDR3 bases: TGCAGTGCTCAATTCCTTGACAGTAGGTCCTACAATGAGCAGTTCTTC.

This clonotype was counted a few times. The chain recombines TRBV12-3 or TRBV12-4 with TRBJ1-6, with TRBD1 matching over 8 bases. The V gene end was trimmed by 1 base and the J gene end by 0 bases; junction bases not matched to a gene: 2. The CDR3 covers 17 residues. CDR3 DNA sequence: TGTGCCAGCAGTTTAGGGACAGGGCGCTCCTATAATTCACCCCTCCACTTT. Amino acid sequence: CASSLGTGRSYNSPLHF.

The V and J genes are TRBV7-2 and TRBJ2-1; D perhaps matches TRBD2 (5 bases). Germline V gene sequence: CDR1 SGHTA, CDR2 FQGNSA. The CDR3 runs to 15 residues. Trimming cost V 1 base and J 6 bases, with 13 bases left between them. The CDR3 is CASSLGALASNEQFF. In DNA form, the CDR3 reads TGTGCCAGCAGCTTAGGGGCCCTAGCCTCCAATGAGCAGTTCTTC.

The genes are TRBV7-9 and TRBJ2-3; 9 bases match TRBD2. V shed 3 bases and J 5 bases; nucleotides not matched to a gene: 6. Germline V gene lookup returns CDR1 SEHNR and CDR2 FQNEAQ (reference sequence). This CDR3 region has 15 residues. The CDR3 DNA sequence: TGTGCCAGCAGCTTGGGCCTAGCGGGATTAGATACGCAGTATTTT. This sequence encodes CASSLGLAGLDTQYF.

V usage is TRBV29-1 and J usage is TRBJ2-3, with D hard to call. The germline CDR1 and CDR2 sequences are SQVTM and ANQGSEA. The CDR3 totals 13 residues. Trimming pared 7 bases from V and 2 bases from J, leaving 13 bases between. CDR3 amino acids: CSANEINTDTQYF. The CDR3 region has the DNA TGCAGCGCGAACGAGATTAACACAGATACGCAGTATTTT.